This T cell receptor beta chain comes out of a study of T cell changes during pregnancy in multiple sclerosis. Profiling relied on immunoSEQ multiplex PCR, and the TCRdb table lists in-frame clones only, not all of them. This sample carries under 110,000 clones, more than 85% of them seen once, and the ten largest clones take about 2.9%. V gave up 3 bases and J gave up 8 bases; unmatched junction bases: 8. This CDR3 spans 16 amino acids. Germline CDR1 and CDR2: LGHNA and YNFKEQ. The sequences come from peripheral blood, collected in the second trimester of pregnancy. The J gene is TRBJ1-4, the V gene TRBV4-2; 11 bases are a match to TRBD1. This receptor was identified in a female donor with multiple sclerosis, enrolled in a pregnancy study. The CDR3 DNA reads TGTGCCAGCAGCCAGGAAACCGGGACAGGGGGGGAAAAACTGTTTTTT. It translates to CASSQETGTGGEKLFF.